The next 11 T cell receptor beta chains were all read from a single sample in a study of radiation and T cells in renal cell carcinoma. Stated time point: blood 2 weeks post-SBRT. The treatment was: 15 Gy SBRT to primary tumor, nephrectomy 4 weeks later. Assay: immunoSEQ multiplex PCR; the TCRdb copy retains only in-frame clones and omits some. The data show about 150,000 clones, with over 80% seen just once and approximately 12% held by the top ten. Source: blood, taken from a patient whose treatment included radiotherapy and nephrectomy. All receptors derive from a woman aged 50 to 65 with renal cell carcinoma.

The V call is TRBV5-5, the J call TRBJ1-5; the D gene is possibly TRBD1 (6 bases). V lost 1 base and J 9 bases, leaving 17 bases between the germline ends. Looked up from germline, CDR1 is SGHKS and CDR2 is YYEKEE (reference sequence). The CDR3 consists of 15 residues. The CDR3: CASSLNIRGPGPQHF. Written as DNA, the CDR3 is TGTGCCAGCAGCTTGAATATCAGGGGTCCAGGGCCCCAGCATTTT.

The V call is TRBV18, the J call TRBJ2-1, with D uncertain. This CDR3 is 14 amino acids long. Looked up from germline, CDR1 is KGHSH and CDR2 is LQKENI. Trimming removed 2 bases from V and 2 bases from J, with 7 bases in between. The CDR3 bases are TGTGCCAGCTCACCAAAAAGCACCTACAATGAGCAGTTCTTC. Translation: CASSPKSTYNEQFF.

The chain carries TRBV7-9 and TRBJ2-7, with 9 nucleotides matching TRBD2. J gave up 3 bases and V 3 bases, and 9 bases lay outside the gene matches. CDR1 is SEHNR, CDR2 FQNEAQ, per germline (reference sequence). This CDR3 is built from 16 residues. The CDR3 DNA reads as TGTGCCAGCAGCTTTGGTCCGGGACTAGCAAACTACGAGCAGTACTTC. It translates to CASSFGPGLANYEQYF.

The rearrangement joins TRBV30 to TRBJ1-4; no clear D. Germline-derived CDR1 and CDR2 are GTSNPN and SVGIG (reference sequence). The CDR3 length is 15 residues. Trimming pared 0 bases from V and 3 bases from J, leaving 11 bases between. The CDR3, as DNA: TGTGCCTGGAGTGTAACGCGGGGAGCTAATGAAAAACTGTTTTTT. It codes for CAWSVTRGANEKLFF.

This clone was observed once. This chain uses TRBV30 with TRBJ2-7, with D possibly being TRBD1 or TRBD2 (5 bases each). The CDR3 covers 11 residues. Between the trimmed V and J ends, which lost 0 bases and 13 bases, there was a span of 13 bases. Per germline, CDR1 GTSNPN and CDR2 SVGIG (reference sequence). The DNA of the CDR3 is TGTGCCTGGAGTGTATGGGGGATTATCTACTTC. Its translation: CAWSVWGIIYF. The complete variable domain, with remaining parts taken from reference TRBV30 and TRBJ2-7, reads SQTIHQWPATLVQPVGSPLSLECTVEGTSNPNLYWYRQAAGRGLQLLFYSVGIGQISSEVPQNLSASRPQDRQFILSSKKLLLSDSGFYLCAWSVWGIIYFGPGTRLTVT.

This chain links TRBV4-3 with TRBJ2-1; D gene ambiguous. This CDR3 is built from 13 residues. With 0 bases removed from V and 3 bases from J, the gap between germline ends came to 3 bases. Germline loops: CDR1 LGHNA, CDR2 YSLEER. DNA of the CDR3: TGCGCCAGCAGCCAAGATTTCTACAATGAGCAGTTCTTC. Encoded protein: CASSQDFYNEQFF.

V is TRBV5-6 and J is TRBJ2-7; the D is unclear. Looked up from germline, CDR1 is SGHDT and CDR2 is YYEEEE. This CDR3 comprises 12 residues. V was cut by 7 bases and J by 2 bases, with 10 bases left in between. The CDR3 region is CASGRRAYEQYF. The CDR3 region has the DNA TGTGCCAGCGGCCGTCGAGCCTACGAGCAGTACTTC.

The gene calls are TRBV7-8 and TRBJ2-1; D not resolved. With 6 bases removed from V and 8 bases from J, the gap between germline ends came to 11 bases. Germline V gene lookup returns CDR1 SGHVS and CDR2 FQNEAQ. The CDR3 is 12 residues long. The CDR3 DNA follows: TGTGCCAGCAGGCTTAGCCAGTATGAGCAGTTCTTC. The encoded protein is CASRLSQYEQFF.

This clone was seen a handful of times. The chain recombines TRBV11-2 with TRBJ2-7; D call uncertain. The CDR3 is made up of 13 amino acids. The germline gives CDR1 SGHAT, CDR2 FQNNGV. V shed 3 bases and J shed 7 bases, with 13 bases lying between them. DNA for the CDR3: TGTGCCAGCAGCTTTCTTGTAGTGGGGGAGCAGTACTTC. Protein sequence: CASSFLVVGEQYF.

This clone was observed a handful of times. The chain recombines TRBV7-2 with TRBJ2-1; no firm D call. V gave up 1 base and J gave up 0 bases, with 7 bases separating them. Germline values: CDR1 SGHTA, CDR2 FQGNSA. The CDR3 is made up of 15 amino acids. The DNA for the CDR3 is TGTGCCAGCAGCTTAGAGGGTAACTCCTACAATGAGCAGTTCTTC. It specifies CASSLEGNSYNEQFF.

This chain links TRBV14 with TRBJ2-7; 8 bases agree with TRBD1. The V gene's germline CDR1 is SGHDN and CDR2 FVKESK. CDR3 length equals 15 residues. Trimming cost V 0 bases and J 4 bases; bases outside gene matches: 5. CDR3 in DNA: TGTGCCAGCAGCCAAGAATCAGGGGGCCAGTACGAGCAGTACTTC. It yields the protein CASSQESGGQYEQYF.